This T cell receptor (beta chain) was sequenced in a study of CD4 and CD8 cells across lung adenocarcinoma regions. TCRdb recomputed calls from the PCR reads with MiXCR, one row per CDR3 protein. The sample shows over 10,000 distinct CDR3 sequences, about 56% of them seen only once. This CDR3 contains 16 residues. The V end was cut by 3 bases, the J end by 4 bases, with 19 bases between. In germline, CDR1 is GTSNPN, CDR2 SVGIG (reference sequence). The patients had localized lung adenocarcinoma, a non-small cell subtype. This sequence was found in a female donor with lung adenocarcinoma. The CD4 and CD8 labels of this study may be unreliable. V and J are TRBV30 and TRBJ1-3, with a possible D match to TRBD1 (6 bases). The sample consisted of CD8+ T cells from the margin of a lung tumor. CDR3 in amino acids: CAWRDLQAGAGNTIYF. CDR3 DNA: TGTGCCTGGAGGGACCTACAGGCAGGGGCAGGAAACACCATATATTTT.